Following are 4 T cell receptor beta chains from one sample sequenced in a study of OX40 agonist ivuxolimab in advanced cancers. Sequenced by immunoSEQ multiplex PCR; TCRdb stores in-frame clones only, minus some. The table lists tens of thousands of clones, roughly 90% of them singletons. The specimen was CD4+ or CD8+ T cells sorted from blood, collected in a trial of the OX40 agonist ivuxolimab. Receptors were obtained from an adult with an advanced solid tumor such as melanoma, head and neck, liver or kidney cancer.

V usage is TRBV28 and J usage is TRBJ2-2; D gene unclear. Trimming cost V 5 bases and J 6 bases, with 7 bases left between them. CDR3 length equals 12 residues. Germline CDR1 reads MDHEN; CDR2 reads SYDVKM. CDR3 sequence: CASSTPPGELFF. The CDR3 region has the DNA TGTGCCAGCAGTACCCCTCCCGGGGAGCTGTTTTTT.

The CDR3 is CASSPEGRALVGSAYEQYV. CDR3 coding DNA: TGTGCCAGCAGCCCCGAAGGGAGGGCTTTAGTCGGGAGTGCCTACGAGCAGTACGTC. The V and J genes are TRBV5-5 and TRBJ2-7, with 7 nucleotides matching TRBD2. Germline values: CDR1 SGHKS, CDR2 YYEKEE (reference sequence). The CDR3 is made up of 19 amino acids. V trimming: 4 bases; J trimming: 2 bases; junction bases outside the gene matches: 21.

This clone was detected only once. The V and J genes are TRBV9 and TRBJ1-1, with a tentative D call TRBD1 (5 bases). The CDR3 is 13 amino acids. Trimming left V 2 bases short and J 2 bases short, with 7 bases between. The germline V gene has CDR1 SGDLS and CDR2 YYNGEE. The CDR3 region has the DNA TGTGCCAGCAGCGTCGGACATAACACTGAAGCTTTCTTT. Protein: CASSVGHNTEAFF. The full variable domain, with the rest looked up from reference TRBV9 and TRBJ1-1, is DSGVTQTPKHLITATGQRVTLRCSPRSGDLSVYWYQQSLDQGLQFLIQYYNGEERAKGNILERFSAQQFPDLHSELNLSSLELGDSALYFCASSVGHNTEAFFGQGTRLTVV.

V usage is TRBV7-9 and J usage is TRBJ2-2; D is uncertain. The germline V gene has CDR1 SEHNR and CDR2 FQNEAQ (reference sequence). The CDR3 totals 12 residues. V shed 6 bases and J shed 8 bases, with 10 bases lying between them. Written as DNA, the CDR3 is TGTGCCAGCAGTCGAGGAAGGGGGGAGCTGTTTTTT. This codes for CASSRGRGELFF. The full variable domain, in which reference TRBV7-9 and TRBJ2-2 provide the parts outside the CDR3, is DTGVSQNPRHKITKRGQNVTFRCDPISEHNRLYWYRQTLGQGPEFLTYFQNEAQLEKSRLLSDRFSAERPKGSFSTLEIQRTEQGDSAMYLCASSRGRGELFFGEGSRLTVL.